A selection of T cell receptor beta chains follows, all from one sample in a study of cytomegalovirus exposure and HLA in healthy donors. Only in-frame clones appear in the TCRdb table, and some are missing; sequencing was by immunoSEQ multiplex PCR. The table shows about 190,000 clones, with roughly 75% occurring only once. The sequenced material came from PBMCs. The receptors were sampled from a young man in good health and CMV-seropositive. Each CDR3 is given with its conserved first and last residue. D genes are given only for firm matches. Part of the rows lack a size; the others show once, few, many or a class for expanded clones.

size	V	J	D	DNA	CDR3
NA	TRBV28	TRBJ1-2	NA	TGTGCCAGCGAGATTACAGGGTCCTATGGCTACACCTTC	CASEITGSYGYTF
NA	TRBV5-1	TRBJ2-5	NA	TGCGCCAGCAGCCGAAAGCCCGGGGGACAAGAGACCCAGTACTTC	CASSRKPGGQETQYF
NA	TRBV15	TRBJ2-7	NA	TGTGCCACCAGCAGAGAACGCGGGCTGGGCTACGAGCAGTACTTC	CATSRERGLGYEQYF
NA	TRBV19	TRBJ1-5	NA	TGTGCCAGTAGTATAGGTGACAGGCCGCGCATTCAGCCCCAGCATTTT	CASSIGDRPRIQPQHF
NA	TRBV7-3	TRBJ2-1	NA	TGTGCCAGCAGCCCGGGGACTTACAATGAGCAGTTCTTC	CASSPGTYNEQFF
NA	TRBV5-1	TRBJ2-5	NA	TGCGCCAGCAGCTTGTCCCTCAGGACCCAGTACTTC	CASSLSLRTQYF
NA	TRBV23-1	TRBJ2-7	TRBD1	TGCGCCAGCAGCCGCCGGGACCAGGGGGCCTACGAGCAGTACTTC	CASSRRDQGAYEQYF
NA	TRBV10-3	TRBJ1-5	NA	TGTGCCATCAGTGAGCTAGGAGAAGGTCAGCCCCAGCATTTT	CAISELGEGQPQHF
NA	TRBV5-5	TRBJ1-1	TRBD1	TGTGCCAGCAGCGGGGGACAGGGGATGGATGAAGCTTTCTTT	CASSGGQGMDEAFF
NA	TRBV28	TRBJ1-2	NA	TGTGCCAGCAGTCTCCCGGAACAGATCTATGGCTACACCTTC	CASSLPEQIYGYTF
NA	TRBV19	TRBJ2-1	NA	TGTGCCAGTACCCCGAGCGCGGGAATCGGCAATGAGCAGTTCTTC	CASTPSAGIGNEQFF
NA	TRBV6-5	TRBJ1-2	NA	TGTGCCAGCAGTTACCGCCCAGGGAAGGATGGCTACACCTTC	CASSYRPGKDGYTF
NA	TRBV15	TRBJ2-7	NA	TGTGCCACCAGCAGAGAGCGCAGGGCATACGAGCAGTACTTC	CATSRERRAYEQYF
NA	TRBV5-5	TRBJ2-7	TRBD2	TGTGCCAGCAGCCTCCGATCTAGCGGGATCTCCTACGAGCAGTACTTC	CASSLRSSGISYEQYF
few	TRBV19	TRBJ1-1	TRBD1	TGTGCCAGTAGACCGACAGGGGACACTGAAGCTTTCTTT	CASRPTGDTEAFF